This is a list of T cell receptor beta chains from one sample in a study of T-cell reconstitution after alpha-beta-depleted transplantation in children. TCRdb itself ran the PCR reads through MiXCR, one entry per CDR3 protein. The data contain 200,000 to 250,000 distinct CDR3 sequences, approximately 11% of them singletons. The material was PBMCs, obtained before TCRalphabeta/CD19-depleted stem cell transplant. These receptor sequences come from a child less than two years old with acute myeloid leukemia, due to receive a stem cell transplant. CDR3s include the opening cysteine and the closing phenylalanine or tryptophan. The D gene is left open where the match is weak. A row's size may be missing; if present it is once, few, many or a size class.

many | TRBJ1-2 | NA | 14 | TRBV7-8 | CASSLGTTNYGYTF | TGTGCCAGCAGCTTAGGGACAACTAACTATGGCTACACCTTC
many | TRBJ2-7 | NA | 15 | TRBV9 | CASSAGRAANYEQYF | TGTGCCAGCAGCGCAGGGAGAGCGGCAAACTACGAGCAGTACTTC
NA | TRBJ2-7 | TRBD1 | 15 | TRBV19 | CASRPGQGASYEQYF | TGTGCCAGTAGGCCGGGACAGGGGGCTTCCTACGAGCAGTACTTC
many | TRBJ1-1 | NA | 14 | TRBV7-6 | CASSLDEGITEAFF | TGTGCCAGCAGCTTAGACGAGGGGATTACTGAAGCTTTCTTT
many | TRBJ1-1 | NA | 14 | TRBV7-2 | CASSLLGVGTEAFF | TGTGCCAGCAGCTTACTAGGGGTGGGAACTGAAGCTTTCTTT
many | TRBJ2-3 | TRBD2 | 15 | TRBV7-2 | CASSFRGGGANTQYF | TGTGCCAGCAGCTTCAGGGGCGGGGGGGCGAATACGCAGTATTTT
few | TRBJ1-2 | NA | 11 | TRBV25-1 | CASRDLDGYTF | TGTGCCAGCAGGGATCTCGATGGCTACACCTTC
many | TRBJ1-5 | TRBD1 | 14 | TRBV2 | CASSEQTGYQPQHF | TGTGCCAGCAGTGAACAGACAGGGTATCAGCCCCAGCATTTT
many | TRBJ2-7 | NA | 16 | TRBV18 | CASSPYDGGPGGEQYF | TGTGCCAGCTCACCTTACGACGGTGGACCCGGAGGCGAGCAGTACTTC
many | TRBJ2-1 | NA | 13 | TRBV18 | CASSPLSNNEQFF | TGTGCCAGCTCACCACTAAGTAACAATGAGCAGTTCTTC
many | TRBJ1-2 | NA | 17 | TRBV19 | CASSISGWWARNYGYTF | TGTGCCAGTAGTATATCCGGGTGGTGGGCCCGGAACTATGGCTACACCTTC
many | TRBJ2-5 | TRBD2 | 15 | TRBV20-1 | CSARDGDYRQETQYF | TGCAGTGCTAGAGATGGGGACTATCGCCAAGAGACCCAGTACTTC
NA | TRBJ1-5 | NA | 13 | TRBV19 | CASSIQEYQPQHF | TGTGCCAGTAGTATACAGGAGTATCAGCCCCAGCATTTT
NA | TRBJ2-7 | NA | 11 | TRBV30 | CAWTRSYEQYF | TGTGCCTGGACGCGAAGCTACGAGCAGTACTTC
many | TRBJ2-1 | TRBD2 | 15 | TRBV24-1 | CATEGTSPSYNEQFF | TGTGCCACCGAGGGGACTAGTCCCTCCTACAATGAGCAGTTCTTC
many | TRBJ2-1 | TRBD2 | 18 | TRBV5-1 | CASSLRVAGVYSYNEQFF | TGCGCCAGCAGCCTGAGGGTAGCGGGAGTCTACTCCTACAATGAGCAGTTCTTC
many | TRBJ2-3 | TRBD2 | 13 | TRBV10-3 | CASTREALDTQYF | TGTGCCAGCACTCGGGAGGCCTTAGATACGCAGTATTTT
many | TRBJ1-1 | TRBD1 | 11 | TRBV29-1 | CSVPGGLGAFF | TGCAGCGTCCCAGGGGGCCTTGGGGCTTTCTTT
many | TRBJ2-3 | NA | 14 | TRBV11-2 | CASSFGGRTDTQYF | TGTGCCAGCAGCTTTGGCGGACGCACAGATACGCAGTATTTT
many | TRBJ1-1 | TRBD1 | 15 | TRBV5-1 | CASSWGDRLNTEAFF | TGCGCCAGCAGCTGGGGGGACAGATTGAACACTGAAGCTTTCTTT
NA | TRBJ2-1 | TRBD2 | 18 | TRBV30 | CAWLRGSKGLAGYNEQFF | TGTGCCTGGCTCAGGGGAAGTAAGGGACTAGCGGGATACAATGAGCAGTTCTTC
NA | TRBJ2-5 | NA | 15 | TRBV4-1 | CASSQEDSRKETQYF | TGCGCCAGCAGCCAAGAGGACAGTAGGAAAGAGACCCAGTACTTC
many | TRBJ1-3 | NA | 15 | TRBV12-3/TRBV12-4 | CASSLGDISGNTIYF | TGTGCCAGCAGTTTGGGGGACATCTCTGGAAACACCATATATTTT
many | TRBJ1-5 | TRBD1 | 17 | TRBV3-1 | CASSQATQGQGGGPQHF | TGTGCCAGCAGCCAAGCAACTCAGGGACAGGGAGGTGGGCCCCAGCATTTT
few | TRBJ1-5 | NA | 12 | TRBV24-1 | CATGSGNQPQHF | TGTGCCACCGGCTCCGGCAATCAGCCCCAGCATTTT
many | TRBJ1-2 | TRBD1 | 14 | TRBV5-1 | CASSAAGQKYGYTF | TGCGCCAGCAGCGCCGCGGGACAGAAATATGGCTACACCTTC
many | TRBJ1-6 | TRBD1 | 14 | TRBV6-4 | CASRGQNYNSPLHF | TGTGCCAGCAGGGGACAGAATTATAATTCACCCCTCCACTTT
NA | TRBJ2-3 | NA | 12 | TRBV5-4 | CASSGSTDTQYF | TGTGCCAGCAGCGGGAGCACAGATACGCAGTATTTT
many | TRBJ2-1 | NA | 14 | TRBV7-2 | CASSFAVQGHEQFF | TGTGCCAGCAGCTTCGCAGTGCAGGGCCATGAGCAGTTCTTC
many | TRBJ2-3 | TRBD2 | 15 | TRBV27 | CASSLRGLALGGQYF | TGTGCCAGCAGTTTACGAGGACTAGCTCTGGGGGGGCAGTATTTT
NA | TRBJ2-3 | NA | 13 | TRBV5-1 | CASSLGETDTQYF | TGCGCCAGCAGCTTGGGGGAGACAGATACGCAGTATTTT
NA | TRBJ2-1 | NA | 20 | TRBV18 | CASSPTGQIVAGSSYNEQFF | TGTGCCAGCTCACCAACTGGACAGATTGTAGCGGGCAGCTCCTATAATGAGCAGTTCTTC